This is a list of T cell receptor beta chains from one sample in a study of blood T cell repertoires in COVID-19. Assay: immunoSEQ multiplex PCR; the TCRdb copy retains only in-frame clones and omits some. The sample holds 95,000 to 150,000 clones; 85% to 90% are singletons and the top ten take more than 25%. The specimen was peripheral blood. The receptors stem from a woman in her 70s with acute or convalescent COVID-19. CDR3s include the opening cysteine and the closing phenylalanine or tryptophan. Each record gives: V gene, clone size, J gene, D gene, CDR3 protein, CDR3 DNA. The D gene is left open where the match is weak. Size tells how often a clone was seen (once, few, many) or the class of an expanded clone, and some rows leave it out.

V: TRBV10-3; size: .; J: TRBJ1-2; D: TRBD1; CDR3: CAAGDREEGYTF; DNA: TGTGCCGCAGGGGACAGGGAAGAGGGCTACACCTTC
V: TRBV28; size: .; J: TRBJ1-2; D: TRBD1; CDR3: CASSSPGQGPPNYGYTF; DNA: TGTGCCAGCAGTTCACCGGGACAGGGGCCCCCAAACTATGGCTACACCTTC
V: TRBV28; size: .; J: TRBJ1-1; D: .; CDR3: CASTFGGTNTEAFF; DNA: TGTGCCAGCACCTTCGGCGGGACCAACACTGAAGCTTTCTTT
V: TRBV4-1; size: .; J: TRBJ2-5; D: .; CDR3: CASSRTAHQETQYF; DNA: TGCGCCAGCAGTCGGACAGCTCACCAAGAGACCCAGTACTTC
V: TRBV2; size: once; J: TRBJ1-2; D: .; CDR3: CASSDWTPREDGYTF; DNA: TGTGCCAGCAGTGACTGGACACCCAGGGAAGATGGCTACACCTTC
V: TRBV5-6; size: .; J: TRBJ1-1; D: .; CDR3: CASSLFALSNTEAFF; DNA: TGTGCCAGCAGCTTGTTCGCACTTTCGAACACTGAAGCTTTCTTT
V: TRBV14; size: .; J: TRBJ1-1; D: TRBD1; CDR3: CASSSFRGRETEAFF; DNA: TGTGCCAGCAGCTCATTCAGGGGGCGAGAAACTGAAGCTTTCTTT
V: TRBV5-6; size: .; J: TRBJ2-4; D: TRBD1; CDR3: CASSKRTGNEVAKNIQYF; DNA: TGTGCCAGCAGCAAAAGGACAGGGAATGAGGTAGCCAAAAACATTCAGTACTTC
V: TRBV7-3; size: .; J: TRBJ1-2; D: TRBD1; CDR3: CASSSDRVGGYTF; DNA: TGTGCCAGCAGCTCTGACAGGGTTGGTGGCTACACCTTC
V: TRBV7-8; size: .; J: TRBJ2-2; D: .; CDR3: CASSLRSANTGELFF; DNA: TGTGCCAGCAGCCTCCGGTCGGCGAACACCGGGGAGCTGTTTTTT
V: TRBV28; size: .; J: TRBJ2-5; D: .; CDR3: CASRSVEETQYF; DNA: TGTGCCAGCAGGAGCGTAGAAGAGACCCAGTACTTC
V: TRBV2; size: .; J: TRBJ1-5; D: TRBD1; CDR3: CASSWTGGRGNQPQHF; DNA: TGTGCCAGCAGTTGGACAGGGGGCCGAGGCAATCAGCCCCAGCATTTT
V: TRBV6-1; size: .; J: TRBJ2-7; D: .; CDR3: CASSELGRFSGLRFTYEQYF; DNA: TGTGCCAGCAGTGAACTCGGTCGGTTTTCCGGACTCCGCTTTACCTACGAGCAGTACTTC
V: TRBV5-1; size: .; J: TRBJ2-3; D: .; CDR3: CASHTGTSSSDTQYF; DNA: TGCGCCAGCCATACGGGGACTTCGAGTTCGGATACGCAGTATTTT
V: TRBV13; size: .; J: TRBJ2-5; D: .; CDR3: CASSLGHFKGETQYF; DNA: TGTGCCAGCAGCTTAGGACACTTTAAGGGGGAGACCCAGTACTTC
V: TRBV5-1; size: once; J: TRBJ1-1; D: .; CDR3: CASSFTGPRNTEAFF; DNA: TGCGCCAGCAGTTTTACGGGTCCGCGGAACACTGAAGCTTTCTTT
V: TRBV4-1; size: .; J: TRBJ2-1; D: .; CDR3: CASSQGSQDEQFF; DNA: TGCGCCAGCAGCCAAGGCTCGCAGGATGAGCAGTTCTTC
V: TRBV12-3/TRBV12-4; size: .; J: TRBJ2-2; D: .; CDR3: CASSPRNTGELFF; DNA: TGTGCCAGCAGCCCCCGGAACACCGGGGAGCTGTTTTTT
V: TRBV14; size: .; J: TRBJ2-2; D: .; CDR3: CASSHQNTGELFF; DNA: TGTGCCAGCAGCCATCAGAACACCGGGGAGCTGTTTTTT
V: TRBV28; size: .; J: TRBJ1-1; D: .; CDR3: CASSRHSGGNTEAFF; DNA: TGTGCCAGCAGTCGCCACAGCGGGGGCAACACTGAAGCTTTCTTT
V: TRBV30; size: once; J: TRBJ2-7; D: .; CDR3: CAWRHPGSRGEQYF; DNA: TGTGCCTGGCGACACCCCGGGTCAAGGGGCGAGCAGTACTTC
V: TRBV10-1; size: .; J: TRBJ1-1; D: TRBD1; CDR3: CASRGQGGTEAFF; DNA: TGCGCCAGCAGGGGACAGGGTGGCACTGAAGCTTTCTTT
V: TRBV6-6; size: .; J: TRBJ2-2; D: .; CDR3: CASSYDGGRNTGELFF; DNA: TGTGCCAGCAGTTACGACGGTGGGAGAAACACCGGGGAGCTGTTTTTT